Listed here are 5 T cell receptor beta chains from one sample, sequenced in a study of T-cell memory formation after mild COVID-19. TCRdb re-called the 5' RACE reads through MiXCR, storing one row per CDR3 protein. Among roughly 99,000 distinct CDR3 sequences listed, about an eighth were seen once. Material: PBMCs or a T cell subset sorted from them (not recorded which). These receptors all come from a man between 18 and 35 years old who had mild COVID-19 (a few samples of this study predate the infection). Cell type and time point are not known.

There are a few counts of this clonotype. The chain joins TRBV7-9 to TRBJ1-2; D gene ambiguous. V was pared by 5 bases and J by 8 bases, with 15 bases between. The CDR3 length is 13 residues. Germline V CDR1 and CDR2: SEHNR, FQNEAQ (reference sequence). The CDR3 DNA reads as TGTGCCAGCAGCGTATCGGGCCTGGAGGGCTACACCTTC. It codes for CASSVSGLEGYTF.

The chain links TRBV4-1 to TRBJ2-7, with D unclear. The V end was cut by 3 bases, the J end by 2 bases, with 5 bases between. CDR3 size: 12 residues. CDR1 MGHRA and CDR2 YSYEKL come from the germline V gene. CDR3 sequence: CASSHDTYEQYF. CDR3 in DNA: TGCGCCAGCAGCCATGACACCTACGAGCAGTACTTC.

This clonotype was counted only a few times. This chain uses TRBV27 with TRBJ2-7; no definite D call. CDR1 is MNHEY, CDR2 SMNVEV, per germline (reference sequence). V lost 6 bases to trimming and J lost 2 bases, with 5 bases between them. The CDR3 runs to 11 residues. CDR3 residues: CASRFTYEQYV. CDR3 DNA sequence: TGTGCCAGCAGGTTTACCTACGAGCAGTACGTC.

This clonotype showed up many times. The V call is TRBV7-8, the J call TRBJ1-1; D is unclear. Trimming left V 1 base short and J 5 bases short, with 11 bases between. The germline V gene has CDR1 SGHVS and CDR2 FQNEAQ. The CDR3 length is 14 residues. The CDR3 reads CASSLVTGGTEAFF. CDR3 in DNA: TGTGCCAGCAGCTTAGTGACGGGAGGGACTGAAGCTTTCTTT.

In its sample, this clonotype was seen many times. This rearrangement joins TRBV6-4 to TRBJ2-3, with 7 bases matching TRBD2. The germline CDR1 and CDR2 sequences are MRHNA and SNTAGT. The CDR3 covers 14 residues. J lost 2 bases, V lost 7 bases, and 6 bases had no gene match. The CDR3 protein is CASKRGEHTDTQYF. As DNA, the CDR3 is TGTGCCAGCAAACGGGGGGAACACACAGATACGCAGTATTTT.